Below are 21 T cell receptor beta chains sequenced from a single sample in a study of blood T cell repertoires in COVID-19. Data came from immunoSEQ multiplex PCR; TCRdb stores just in-frame clones and leaves some out. Among some 150,000 clones listed, approximately 89% were seen once. The material sequenced was PBMCs or T cells enriched from blood (not recorded which). Source of these receptors: a woman between 18 and 29 years old who had recovered from COVID-19.

This clone has just a few counts. The J gene is TRBJ1-5, the V gene TRBV4-2; maybe TRBD1 (6 bases). The CDR3 length is 16 residues. From germline, CDR1 is LGHNA and CDR2 YNFKEQ. The ends were cut back, 1 base at V and 5 bases at J, with 15 bases in the middle. CDR3 nucleotide sequence: TGTGCCAGCAGCCAAGGTGACAGCGGGGGGCATCAGCCCCAGCATTTT. Protein: CASSQGDSGGHQPQHF.

The chain combines TRBV7-2 with TRBJ2-2; D gene ambiguous. Germline CDR1 is SGHTA and CDR2 is FQGNSA. The V gene lost 1 base and the J gene lost 3 bases, with 6 bases spanning the gap. The CDR3 extends over 14 amino acids. The DNA for the CDR3 is TGTGCCAGCAGCTTAGGTCGTTACACCGGGGAGCTGTTTTTT. Its translation: CASSLGRYTGELFF.

The chain recombines TRBV2 with TRBJ2-7, with TRBD2 identical over 7 bases. Germline loops: CDR1 SNHLY, CDR2 FYNNEI. The CDR3 covers 14 residues. The J segment lost 2 bases and the V segment lost 6 bases, leaving 7 bases of the junction unmatched. CDR3 protein: CASRDTSDTYEQYF. The DNA for the CDR3 is TGTGCCAGCAGGGATACTAGCGACACCTACGAGCAGTACTTC.

The V call is TRBV19, the J call TRBJ2-6; perhaps TRBD1 as D (5 bases). CDR3 length: 16 amino acids. Germline loops: CDR1 LNHDA, CDR2 SQIVND (reference sequence). Trimming removed 10 bases at V and 0 bases at J, with 16 bases between. The CDR3 DNA is TGTGCCACCGCCCTCGACAGCTACTCTGGGGCCAACGTCCTGACTTTC. Its translation is CATALDSYSGANVLTF.

The genes are TRBV7-9 and TRBJ1-1; D remains ambiguous. Germline V lookup: CDR1 SEHNR, CDR2 FQNEAQ (reference sequence). The CDR3 covers 16 residues. Trimming removed 4 bases from V and 6 bases from J, with 21 bases in between. DNA for the CDR3: TGTGCCAGCAGCTCCATCGGGTCAAAAGTAGCGGCTGAAGCTTTCTTT. Its protein product is CASSSIGSKVAAEAFF.

The chain combines TRBV5-1 with TRBJ2-7; 7 nucleotides line up with TRBD2. The CDR3 is 14 amino acids. Germline V gene lookup returns CDR1 SGHRS and CDR2 YFSETQ. Trimming cost V 4 bases and J 1 base; bases outside gene matches: 5. In DNA, the CDR3 is TGCGCCAGCAGCCTCGGGGGAGGGTCCTACGAGCAGTACTTC. This gives the protein CASSLGGGSYEQYF.

V usage is TRBV28 and J usage is TRBJ1-2; D unresolved. The CDR3 is 13 amino acids. Germline-derived CDR1 and CDR2 are MDHEN and SYDVKM. V lost 1 base and J lost 4, with 7 bases in between. CDR3 coding DNA: TGTGCCAGCAGTTTATCGGTAGTCTATGGCTACACCTTC. Its translation: CASSLSVVYGYTF.

The chain combines TRBV5-1 with TRBJ2-3; 7 bases agree with TRBD2. V dropped 6 bases and J dropped 5; count of bases not matched to a gene: 12. The CDR3 runs to 15 residues. CDR1 and CDR2 (germline): SGHRS, YFSETQ. The CDR3 is CASMREGAVGDTQYF. The DNA of the CDR3 is TGCGCCAGCATGAGGGAGGGAGCGGTCGGAGATACGCAGTATTTT.

The CDR3 reads CASSFETSGIGNEQFF. In DNA form, the CDR3 reads TGCGCCAGCAGCTTCGAGACTAGCGGGATTGGGAATGAGCAGTTCTTC. J is TRBJ2-1 and V is TRBV5-1; 11 bases align to TRBD2. The CDR3 length is 16 residues. V lost 2 bases and J lost 7; bases outside the gene matches: 8. Germline CDR1 SGHRS, CDR2 YFSETQ. Complete variable domain (other parts from reference TRBV5-1 and TRBJ2-1): KAGVTQTPRYLIKTRGQQVTLSCSPISGHRSVSWYQQTPGQGLQFLFEYFSETQRNKGNFPGRFSGRQFSNSRSEMNVSTLELGDSALYLCASSFETSGIGNEQFFGPGTRLTVL.

This clone has just a few counts. This chain uses TRBV7-9 with TRBJ2-5; 7 bases align to TRBD2. Trimming took 2 bases from V and 2 from J; bases not matched to a gene: 11. The CDR3 spans 17 residues. Germline lookup yields CDR1 SEHNR and CDR2 FQNEAQ (reference sequence). The CDR3 reads CASSLSFSPAGQETQYF. For the CDR3, the DNA is TGTGCCAGCAGCTTAAGTTTCTCCCCAGCGGGGCAAGAGACCCAGTACTTC. Full variable domain (missing parts from reference TRBV7-9 and TRBJ2-5): DTGVSQNPRHKITKRGQNVTFRCDPISEHNRLYWYRQTLGQGPEFLTYFQNEAQLEKSRLLSDRFSAERPKGSFSTLEIQRTEQGDSAMYLCASSLSFSPAGQETQYFGPGTRLLVL.

The chain recombines TRBV2 with TRBJ2-1; tentatively, D is TRBD2 (6 bases). This CDR3 is built from 13 residues. Trimming stripped 8 bases from V and 4 bases from J, with 12 bases between. Germline values: CDR1 SNHLY, CDR2 FYNNEI. The CDR3: CASGPSAYNEQFF. The CDR3 region has the DNA TGTGCCAGCGGTCCTAGCGCGTACAATGAGCAGTTCTTC.

This rearrangement joins TRBV6-5 to TRBJ1-5; a possible D gene is TRBD1 (6 bases). This CDR3 is built from 15 residues. CDR1 MNHEY and CDR2 SVGAGI come from the germline V gene. V lost 5 bases and J 7 bases, leaving 18 bases between the germline ends. The CDR3 reads CASSRTGSEGQPQHF. As DNA, the CDR3 is TGTGCCAGCAGTCGTACAGGGAGTGAAGGGCAGCCCCAGCATTTT.

This rearrangement joins TRBV4-1 to TRBJ2-5; no reliable D call. V was trimmed by 2 bases and J by 3 bases, leaving 13 bases between them. This CDR3 spans 15 amino acids. The germline V gene has CDR1 MGHRA and CDR2 YSYEKL. CDR3 DNA: TGCGCCAGCAGCCAAAGCGTCTTAGCTAAAGAGACCCAGTACTTC. This translates into CASSQSVLAKETQYF.

The CDR3 here is CASSLNPDRHYNEQFF. The DNA for the CDR3 is TGTGCCAGCAGCTTAAATCCGGACAGGCACTACAATGAGCAGTTCTTC. The chain couples TRBV7-3 to TRBJ2-1; TRBD1 matches at 7 bases. Germline V gene data show CDR1 as SGHTA and CDR2 as FQGTGA. The junction had 6 bases not matched to a gene; V was cut back by 1 base and J by 3 bases. CDR3 length: 16 residues. The whole variable domain, filled in from reference TRBV7-3 and TRBJ2-1, reads GAGVSQTPSNKVTEKGKYVELRCDPISGHTALYWYRQSLGQGPEFLIYFQGTGAADDSGLPNDRFFAVRPEGSVSTLKIQRTERGDSAVYLCASSLNPDRHYNEQFFGPGTRLTVL.

The chain is built from TRBV6-5 and TRBJ1-1; D is unclear. In germline, CDR1 is MNHEY, CDR2 SVGAGI. The CDR3 consists of 14 residues. Trimming stripped 6 bases from V and 5 bases from J, with 16 bases between. This chain's CDR3 is CASSRAGVNTEAFF. The CDR3 DNA follows: TGTGCCAGCAGCCGAGCCGGAGTAAATACTGAAGCTTTCTTT.

V usage is TRBV4-2 and J usage is TRBJ1-2; perhaps TRBD1 as D (5 bases). The CDR3 length is 11 residues. The germline V gene encodes CDR1 LGHNA and CDR2 YNFKEQ. V was pared by 1 base and J by 8 bases, with 5 bases between. CDR3 in amino acids: CASSQAGGYTF. The DNA for the CDR3 is TGTGCCAGCAGCCAAGCAGGGGGCTACACCTTC.

In this sample, this clone turned up once. This chain uses TRBV2 with TRBJ2-1; 13 nucleotides align to TRBD2. The CDR3 covers 17 residues. Germline CDR1 reads SNHLY; CDR2 reads FYNNEI. V gave up 5 bases and J gave up 4 bases; unmatched junction bases: 8. CDR3: CASSYSGLAGVYNEQFF. The CDR3 coding sequence is TGTGCCAGCAGTTACTCAGGACTAGCGGGAGTATACAATGAGCAGTTCTTC. Together with reference TRBV2 and TRBJ2-1, the CDR3 gives the full variable domain: EPEVTQTPSHQVTQMGQEVILRCVPISNHLYFYWYRQILGQKVEFLVSFYNNEISEKSEIFDDQFSVERPDGSNFTLKIRSTKLEDSAMYFCASSYSGLAGVYNEQFFGPGTRLTVL.

The gene calls are TRBV4-2 and TRBJ1-5; no clear D. Germline values: CDR1 LGHNA, CDR2 YNFKEQ. The CDR3 has 14 amino acids. Trimming removed 0 bases at V and 5 bases at J, with 8 bases between. CDR3 nucleotides: TGTGCCAGCAGCCAAGATTTTGGGCATCAGCCCCAGCATTTT. As protein: CASSQDFGHQPQHF.

The rearrangement uses TRBV6-2 or TRBV6-3 and TRBJ2-4; 8 bases are shared with TRBD1. The CDR3 runs 15 residues. From germline, CDR1 is MNHEY and CDR2 SVGEGT. V lost 6 bases and J lost 5; bases outside the gene matches: 9. The CDR3 region is CASSHEQGGENIQYF. CDR3 nucleotide sequence: TGTGCCAGCAGCCATGAACAGGGGGGCGAAAACATTCAGTACTTC.

The table lists this clone with a count of one. The gene calls are TRBV11-1 and TRBJ2-7; 8 bases fit TRBD1. J was trimmed by 3 bases and V by 5 bases; bases with no gene match: 6. From germline, CDR1 is SGHAT and CDR2 FQDESV (reference sequence). This CDR3 contains 14 residues. CDR3 in amino acids: CASSTGQEIYEQYF. The CDR3 region has the DNA TGTGCCAGCAGCACGGGACAGGAGATCTACGAGCAGTACTTC.

The chain has TRBV10-2 and TRBJ2-1, with a weak D call TRBD1 (6 bases). The ends were cut back, 4 bases at V and 3 bases at J, with 13 bases in the middle. The germline CDR1 and CDR2 sequences are WSHSY and SAAADI. The CDR3 spans 15 residues. The DNA for the CDR3 is TGCGCCAGCAGTGTGGTACAGGGCCTCTACAATGAGCAGTTCTTC. This sequence encodes CASSVVQGLYNEQFF.